Below, 22 T cell receptor beta chains from the same sample are listed, as sequenced in a study of response to subunit inactivated influenza vaccine. TCRdb reprocessed the RT-PCR reads via MiXCR and lists one record per CDR3 protein. The sample has around 520,000 distinct CDR3 sequences; 12% are singletons. The sequences come from PBMCs from blood, collected on the day of vaccination. The receptors here all came from a middle-aged man who received an inactivated influenza vaccine.

This clonotype showed up many times. This chain uses TRBV4-1 with TRBJ1-2, with D possibly TRBD1 on 5 matching bases. V was cut by 2 bases and J by 9 bases, with 19 bases left in between. The CDR3 has 15 amino acids. Germline assignment: CDR1 MGHRA and CDR2 YSYEKL. The CDR3 spells CASSQRGGERRSYTF. The CDR3 bases are TGCGCCAGCAGCCAAAGGGGCGGGGAAAGGAGAAGCTACACCTTC.

This clonotype was seen only a few times. The genes are TRBV7-2 and TRBJ2-7; D gene ambiguous. Trimming pared 4 bases from V and 2 bases from J, leaving 9 bases between. CDR3 size: 13 residues. Germline CDR1 is SGHTA and CDR2 is FQGNSA. In DNA, the CDR3 is TGTGCCAGCAGCTCTCGATCAACCTACGAGCAGTACTTC. It translates to CASSSRSTYEQYF.

The rearrangement joins TRBV6-5 to TRBJ2-1; the D gene is possibly TRBD2 (6 bases). The germline V gene has CDR1 MNHEY and CDR2 SVGAGI. This CDR3 is built from 14 residues. V was cut by 2 bases and J by 9 bases, with 14 bases left in between. CDR3 DNA sequence: TGTGCCAGCAGTTACGCGCGGGAATCGTTTGAGCAGTTCTTC. This gives the protein CASSYARESFEQFF.

This clonotype came up a few times. The chain couples TRBV15 to TRBJ1-2; TRBD1 might be the D (5 bases). V lost 4 bases, J lost 7 bases, and 13 bases lay in between. Germline CDR1 reads LNHNV; CDR2 reads YYDKDF (reference sequence). This CDR3 region has 13 residues. The CDR3 region is CATSMGRPVGYTF. The CDR3 DNA sequence: TGTGCCACCAGCATGGGACGGCCGGTTGGCTACACCTTC.

The rearrangement links TRBV30 to TRBJ2-7; 9 bases align to TRBD1. The CDR3 sequence is 13 residues long. The V gene's germline CDR1 is GTSNPN and CDR2 SVGIG (reference sequence). V shed 6 bases and J 2 bases; nucleotides not matched to a gene: 5. CDR3: CACPGQGTYEQYF. CDR3 nucleotide sequence: TGTGCCTGCCCGGGACAGGGAACCTACGAGCAGTACTTC.

The chain recombines TRBV6-2 or TRBV6-3 with TRBJ1-1; no firm D call. The CDR3 consists of 14 residues. V was clipped by 0 bases and J by 4 bases, with 9 bases between them. The germline V gene has CDR1 MNHEY and CDR2 SVGEGT. CDR3 sequence: CASSYSVGFTEAFF. CDR3 coding DNA: TGTGCCAGCAGTTACTCGGTCGGGTTCACTGAAGCTTTCTTT.

The V call is TRBV18, the J call TRBJ2-2; D remains unclear. The CDR3 is 12 amino acids. Germline V gene sequence: CDR1 KGHSH, CDR2 LQKENI. The V and J ends lost 6 bases and 7 bases respectively, with 9 bases between them. Written as DNA, the CDR3 is TGTGCCAGCTCCCAATCGGTCGGGGAGCTGTTTTTT. Encoded protein: CASSQSVGELFF.

The chain couples TRBV9 to TRBJ2-3; 11 bases agree with TRBD2. Germline V CDR1 and CDR2: SGDLS, YYNGEE. The CDR3 runs 19 residues. V shed 2 bases and J 2 bases; nucleotides not matched to a gene: 13. CDR3: CASSVTSGSSRQFTDTQYF. CDR3 DNA: TGTGCCAGCAGCGTTACTAGCGGGAGTTCCCGTCAATTCACAGATACGCAGTATTTT.

This clonotype showed up many times. The DNA of the CDR3 is TGTGCCAGTAGTATACGGGGGACTAGAATCCCACGGGAGCAGTTCTTC. Its translation: CASSIRGTRIPREQFF. The rearrangement uses TRBV19 and TRBJ2-1; 8 nucleotides agree with TRBD2. Losses at the gene ends were 2 bases for V and 10 bases for J; bases not matched to a gene: 13. The CDR3 runs to 16 residues. Germline CDR1 is LNHDA and CDR2 is SQIVND (reference sequence).

V usage is TRBV28 and J usage is TRBJ2-7; a weak D match, TRBD1 (5 bases). CDR1 and CDR2 (germline): MDHEN, SYDVKM. Trimming removed 8 bases at V and 4 bases at J, with 18 bases between. The CDR3 extends over 14 amino acids. The CDR3 DNA reads TGTGCCAGCCTCCCACACAGGTCAGGTTACGAGCAGTACTTC. Translating it yields CASLPHRSGYEQYF.

This clonotype was seen ten or more times. The genes are TRBV10-3 and TRBJ2-3, with D possibly being TRBD2 (6 bases). V shed 3 bases and J shed 0 bases, with 10 bases lying between them. This CDR3 spans 15 amino acids. Germline V gene lookup returns CDR1 ENHRY and CDR2 SYGVKD. CDR3 nucleotides: TGTGCCATCAGTGACAACGGGGGAAGCACAGATACGCAGTATTTT. Translation gives CAISDNGGSTDTQYF.

The rearrangement links TRBV7-9 to TRBJ1-4; a weak D match, TRBD1 (6 bases). The length of the CDR3 is 14 residues. Germline assignment: CDR1 SEHNR and CDR2 FQNEAQ (reference sequence). V dropped 5 bases and J dropped 1 base, with 8 bases sitting between them. CDR3 sequence: CASSRDITNEKLFF. The DNA for the CDR3 is TGTGCCAGCAGCCGGGACATAACTAATGAAAAACTGTTTTTT.

This clonotype was seen only a few times. The J gene is TRBJ1-4, the V gene TRBV2, with 9 bases aligning to TRBD1. V trimming: 3 bases; J trimming: 7 bases; junction bases outside the gene matches: 6. This CDR3 has 15 amino acids. Germline V gives CDR1 SNHLY, CDR2 FYNNEI. CDR3 region: CASSDTGGLSEKLFF. Written as DNA, the CDR3 is TGTGCCAGCAGTGATACAGGGGGCCTTAGTGAAAAACTGTTTTTT.

This clonotype has ten or more counts. The genes are TRBV29-1 and TRBJ2-7; the match to TRBD1 covers 9 bases. V trimming: 1 base; J trimming: 3 bases; junction bases outside the gene matches: 4. Germline CDR1 SQVTM, CDR2 ANQGSEA. The CDR3 covers 14 residues. The CDR3, as DNA: TGCAGCGTTGAAGGGACAGGGGAAGGCTACGAGCAGTACTTC. This codes for CSVEGTGEGYEQYF.

This clonotype was detected many times. This chain joins TRBV29-1 and TRBJ2-1; the match to TRBD1 covers 10 bases. Germline CDR1 reads SQVTM; CDR2 reads ANQGSEA. Losses at the gene ends were 1 base for V and 5 bases for J; bases not matched to a gene: 8. The CDR3 is made up of 16 amino acids. The DNA of the CDR3 is TGCAGCGTTGAAGGCTACCCGGGACAGGGGAACAATGAGCAGTTCTTC. This codes for CSVEGYPGQGNNEQFF.

This clonotype was counted a few times. The chain uses TRBV27 and TRBJ2-1, with D uncertain. The CDR3 consists of 13 residues. The germline V and J ends were trimmed by 0 bases and 6 bases, with 6 bases remaining between them. Germline loops: CDR1 MNHEY, CDR2 SMNVEV (reference sequence). The CDR3 is CASSLSVGNEQFF. The CDR3 DNA sequence: TGTGCCAGCAGTTTATCTGTCGGCAATGAGCAGTTCTTC.

This clonotype was seen many times. This chain uses TRBV5-1 with TRBJ1-2, with unresolved D. The CDR3 totals 14 residues. In germline, CDR1 is SGHRS, CDR2 YFSETQ. With 0 bases removed from V and 2 bases from J, the gap between germline ends came to 8 bases. The CDR3, as DNA: TGCGCCAGCAGCTTGGGGACGATGAACTATGGCTACACCTTC. This encodes CASSLGTMNYGYTF.

This chain uses TRBV30 with TRBJ2-3; TRBD1 matches 7 bases. Germline CDR1 reads GTSNPN; CDR2 reads SVGIG (reference sequence). Trimming took 7 bases from V and 6 from J; bases not matched to a gene: 10. The CDR3 has 13 amino acids. The CDR3 reads CASGQRGRDTQYF. The CDR3 DNA reads as TGTGCCTCGGGACAGCGAGGTCGGGATACGCAGTATTTT.

This chain connects TRBV4-2 to TRBJ1-4, with 9 positions matching TRBD1. The CDR3 extends over 14 amino acids. Germline V gene data show CDR1 as LGHNA and CDR2 as YNFKEQ. V dropped 1 base and J dropped 10; count of bases not matched to a gene: 4. The CDR3 DNA reads TGTGCCAGCAGCCAAGTACAGGGGGCTGCAAAACTGTTTTTT. This codes for CASSQVQGAAKLFF.

The chain couples TRBV27 to TRBJ2-2; D gene ambiguous. CDR3 length: 19 amino acids. Germline V gene lookup returns CDR1 MNHEY and CDR2 SMNVEV (reference sequence). Trimming took off 3 bases at V and 3 bases at J, with 23 bases between the two ends. The CDR3, as DNA: TGTGCCAGCAGTTTCCGCGGCAGAGGCTGGAAGGAAGACACCGGGGAGCTGTTTTTT. Residues: CASSFRGRGWKEDTGELFF.

J is TRBJ2-3 and V is TRBV29-1; D unclear. Trimming took off 1 base at V and 4 bases at J, with 6 bases between the two ends. Germline V gene data show CDR1 as SQVTM and CDR2 as ANQGSEA. The CDR3 extends over 12 amino acids. The CDR3 loop is CSVEGVADTQYF. CDR3 nucleotides: TGCAGCGTTGAAGGGGTCGCAGATACGCAGTATTTT.

The chain joins TRBV2 to TRBJ2-1, with TRBD2 matching over 11 bases. This CDR3 has 15 residues. CDR1 SNHLY and CDR2 FYNNEI come from the germline V gene. V was clipped by 6 bases and J by 5 bases; unmatched bases: 6. The CDR3 loop is CASRVSGGANNEQFF. The CDR3 region has the DNA TGTGCCAGCAGGGTTAGCGGGGGGGCCAACAATGAGCAGTTCTTC. The complete variable domain, with remaining parts taken from reference TRBV2 and TRBJ2-1, reads EPEVTQTPSHQVTQMGQEVILRCVPISNHLYFYWYRQILGQKVEFLVSFYNNEISEKSEIFDDQFSVERPDGSNFTLKIRSTKLEDSAMYFCASRVSGGANNEQFFGPGTRLTVL.